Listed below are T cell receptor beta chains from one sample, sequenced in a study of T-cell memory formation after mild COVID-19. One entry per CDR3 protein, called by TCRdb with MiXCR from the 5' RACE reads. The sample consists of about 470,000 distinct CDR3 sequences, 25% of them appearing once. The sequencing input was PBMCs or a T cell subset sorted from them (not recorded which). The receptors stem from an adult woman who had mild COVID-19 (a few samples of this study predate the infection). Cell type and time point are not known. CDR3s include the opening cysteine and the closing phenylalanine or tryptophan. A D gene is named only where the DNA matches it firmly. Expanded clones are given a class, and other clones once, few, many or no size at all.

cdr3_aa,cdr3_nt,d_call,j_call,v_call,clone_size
CASTEGDGNNEQFF,TGTGCCAGCACGGAAGGGGACGGTAACAATGAGCAGTTCTTC,.,TRBJ2-1,TRBV27,many
CASSGYSARTDTQYF,TGTGCCAGCAGCGGTTATAGCGCCCGCACAGATACGCAGTATTTT,.,TRBJ2-3,TRBV5-6,.
CASSKTGAQTEAFF,TGTGCCAGTAGTAAAACAGGGGCGCAGACTGAAGCTTTCTTT,TRBD1,TRBJ1-1,TRBV19,few
CATSTSAVSGANVLTF,TGTGCCACCAGCACCTCCGCCGTCTCTGGGGCCAACGTCCTGACTTTC,.,TRBJ2-6,TRBV15,.
CASSQVASGGLGTQYF,TGTGCCAGCAGCCAAGTCGCTAGCGGGGGGTTGGGTACGCAGTATTTT,TRBD2,TRBJ2-3,TRBV3-1,.
CATSVAGGGAFF,TGTGCCACCAGTGTCGCAGGGGGCGGGGCTTTCTTT,TRBD1,TRBJ1-1,TRBV24-1,.
CASSDEILQPQHF,TGTGCCAGCAGTGATGAGATCTTGCAGCCCCAGCATTTT,.,TRBJ1-5,TRBV2,.
CASSYERGEKLFF,TGCGCCAGCAGCTACGAACGCGGTGAAAAACTGTTTTTT,.,TRBJ1-4,TRBV5-1,few
CASSQGQGIGQPQHF,TGTGCCAGCAGCCAGGGACAGGGGATAGGACAGCCCCAGCATTTT,TRBD1,TRBJ1-5,TRBV4-2,few
CASNRDVFQPQHF,TGTGCCAGCAACCGGGACGTCTTCCAGCCCCAGCATTTT,.,TRBJ1-5,TRBV12-3/TRBV12-4,.
CASSSGGEGANTQYF,TGTGCCAGCAGCTCCGGAGGGGAGGGGGCAAATACGCAGTATTTT,.,TRBJ2-3,TRBV11-3,few
CASSYSTTTEQYF,TGTGCCAGCAGTTACTCCACAACGACAGAACAGTACTTC,.,TRBJ2-7,TRBV6-5,.
CSARDRTGNTEAFF,TGCAGTGCTAGAGATCGGACAGGGAACACTGAAGCTTTCTTT,TRBD1,TRBJ1-1,TRBV20-1,few
CASGLGGSSDTQYF,TGTGCCAGCGGACTGGGGGGTAGCTCGGATACGCAGTATTTT,.,TRBJ2-3,TRBV6-1,.
CAWSLAPQNKTQYF,TGTGCCTGGAGCTTAGCGCCACAGAACAAGACCCAGTACTTC,.,TRBJ2-5,TRBV30,.
CASSLGTRAGGYTF,TGTGCCAGCAGTTTGGGCACGCGGGCTGGTGGCTACACCTTC,.,TRBJ1-2,TRBV12-3/TRBV12-4,few
CSARGRTTDTQYF,TGCAGTGCTAGGGGGCGGACCACAGATACGCAGTATTTT,.,TRBJ2-3,TRBV20-1,few
CASSLLGIADGYTF,TGTGCCAGCAGCTTATTAGGGATAGCCGATGGCTACACCTTC,.,TRBJ1-2,TRBV7-8,.
CASSYGVIQETQYF,TGTGCCAGCAGTTACGGTGTAATCCAAGAGACCCAGTACTTC,.,TRBJ2-5,TRBV6-2/TRBV6-3,.
CASTSGREPYEQYF,TGTGCCAGCACAAGCGGGCGGGAGCCCTACGAGCAGTACTTC,TRBD2,TRBJ2-7,TRBV7-8,many
CAISEPEGVRGTDTQYF,TGTGCCATCAGTGAACCGGAGGGGGTCAGGGGTACAGATACGCAGTATTTT,.,TRBJ2-3,TRBV10-3,.
CSVDDWAGGYNEQFF,TGCAGCGTTGACGATTGGGCAGGGGGCTACAATGAGCAGTTCTTC,TRBD1,TRBJ2-1,TRBV29-1,.
CASSERGLYEQYF,TGTGCCAGCAGTGAACGTGGGCTCTACGAGCAGTACTTC,.,TRBJ2-7,TRBV25-1,few
CASSLGAGVGYTF,TGTGCCAGCAGCTTAGGGGCAGGGGTTGGCTACACCTTC,.,TRBJ1-2,TRBV11-2,few
CASSIPRDRGWNTGELFF,TGTGCCAGCAGCATACCCCGGGACAGGGGGTGGAACACCGGGGAGCTGTTTTTT,TRBD1,TRBJ2-2,TRBV12-3/TRBV12-4,.
CASSLERQAGQPQHF,TGTGCCAGCAGCTTGGAACGACAGGCGGGGCAGCCCCAGCATTTT,.,TRBJ1-5,TRBV5-5,.
CSASRGGSVGTDEQYF,TGCAGTGCTAGTAGAGGGGGGAGTGTCGGGACAGACGAGCAGTACTTC,.,TRBJ2-7,TRBV20-1,.
CASSLTGVQPQHF,TGTGCCAGCAGCTTAACAGGGGTCCAGCCCCAGCATTTT,TRBD1,TRBJ1-5,TRBV7-2,few
CASSDRTGVNYGYTF,TGTGCCAGCAGCGACCGGACAGGGGTAAACTATGGCTACACCTTC,TRBD1,TRBJ1-2,TRBV9,.
CASSRPRASGPSDNEQFF,TGCGCCAGCAGCCGGCCCCGGGCTAGCGGGCCCAGTGACAATGAGCAGTTCTTC,TRBD2,TRBJ2-1,TRBV5-1,few
CSVGRGDSGYTF,TGCAGCGTTGGCAGGGGGGATAGTGGCTACACCTTC,TRBD1,TRBJ1-2,TRBV29-1,.
CASSRGTQSTDTQYF,TGTGCCAGCAGCCGAGGAACGCAGAGCACAGATACGCAGTATTTT,.,TRBJ2-3,TRBV9,.
CASSEGQNTGELFF,TGTGCCAGCAGTGAAGGACAGAACACCGGGGAGCTGTTTTTT,.,TRBJ2-2,TRBV6-5,many
CASSDSETGGTDTQYF,TGTGCCAGCAGTGACTCCGAGACAGGGGGAACAGATACGCAGTATTTT,TRBD1,TRBJ2-3,TRBV6-4,many
CASSQLIVGPYNEQFF,TGCGCCAGCAGCCAACTTATTGTAGGCCCCTACAATGAGCAGTTCTTC,.,TRBJ2-1,TRBV4-1,few
CASSLRTGENTEAFF,TGTGCCAGCAGCCTAAGGACAGGGGAGAACACTGAAGCTTTCTTT,TRBD1,TRBJ1-1,TRBV11-2,.
CAISESASGSDNEQFF,TGTGCCATCAGTGAGTCTGCTAGCGGGAGTGACAATGAGCAGTTCTTC,TRBD2,TRBJ2-1,TRBV10-3,few